This TCR beta chain is drawn from a study of Graves' ophthalmopathy and Graves' hyperthyroidism. Study-wide context: Sampling took place at initial diagnosis, with peripheral blood obtained before any treatment.

CDR3 size: 13 residues. Germline loops: CDR1 MNHNS, CDR2 SASEGT. V lost 6 bases and J lost 12, with 20 bases in between. Overall study findings and caveats: The authors also found most expanded thyroid clonotypes above 0.001 frequency in blood.

Diagnostic conclusions were grounded in clinical symptoms, serum thyroxine, TRAb, thyroid ultrasound and orbital computed tomography. RNA transcripts provided the template for amplifying TCR beta CDR3 regions. Second-round multiplex PCR came after a first-round RT-PCR that employed HTBI primers. A single record per CDR3 protein comes from TCRdb applying MiXCR to the multiplex PCR reads. Here the sample spans about 420,000 distinct CDR3 sequences, 20% to 25% being singletons. Worth noting for this clonotype: The antigen is undetermined.

The rearrangement uses TRBV6-1 and TRBJ2-5; D is uncertain. Input material: peripheral blood. This clonotype originated in a woman younger than 30 with stable Graves' hyperthyroidism. The CDR3: CASSLLGQETEYF. Here the CDR3 DNA reads TGTGCCAGCAGCCTATTGGGCCAGGAGACGGAGTACTTC.